This TCR beta chain was sequenced for a study of blood T cell repertoires in COVID-19. On the study more broadly: The study drew acute and convalescent COVID-19 samples from the United States, Italy and Spain. PBMCs, B-cell-depleted T cells, or T cells were the source of the cDNA or gDNA that made up the material.

Source study methods: Amplified reference gene primers provided the basis for estimating nucleated cell counts. The repertoire was sequenced with immunoSEQ multiplex PCR; TCRdb's copy has only in-frame clones and lacks some. V, J and clone size derive from that table, while D and trimming were established from the DNA sequence. In the table there are about 410,000 clones, roughly 89% of which are singletons. There are a few counts of this clone. V lost 1 base and J 3 bases, leaving 9 bases between the germline ends. The CDR3 is 14 amino acids. The germline V gene encodes CDR1 SGHTA and CDR2 FQGNSA. The source material was peripheral blood. The rearrangement joins TRBV7-2 to TRBJ2-5, with D unresolved. The TCR sequence derives from a woman aged 25-40 years with active or convalescent COVID-19. CDR3 sequence: CASSLVTGEETQYF. CDR3 DNA sequence: TGTGCCAGCAGCTTAGTCACCGGAGAAGAGACCCAGTACTTC. The full variable domain, with the rest looked up from reference TRBV7-2 and TRBJ2-5, is GAGVSQSPSNKVTEKGKDVELRCDPISGHTALYWYRQSLGQGLEFLIYFQGNSAPDKSGLPSDRFSAERTGGSVSTLTIQRTQQEDSAVYLCASSLVTGEETQYFGPGTRLLVL.